Listed below are T cell receptor beta chains from one sample, sequenced in a study of T cells in Graves' hyperthyroidism and ophthalmopathy. Using its own MiXCR run on the multiplex PCR reads, TCRdb lists one record per CDR3 protein. In the table there are roughly 300,000 distinct CDR3 sequences, about 15% of which are singletons. Sequencing input: blood. These receptors originate from a young woman with Graves' hyperthyroidism. CDR3s include the opening cysteine and the closing phenylalanine or tryptophan. The D gene is left open where the match is weak. Size is stated for part of the rows, as once, few or many counts, or as a class when the clone is expanded.

NA	TRBV12-3/TRBV12-4	NA	TRBJ2-2	TGTGCCAGCAGTCCCCCCCTGAACACCGGGGAGCTGTTTTTT	CASSPPLNTGELFF
NA	TRBV4-2	NA	TRBJ2-7	TGTGCCAGCAGCCAAGGTACTAGGGAGGACGAGCAGTACTTC	CASSQGTREDEQYF
TRBD2	TRBV24-1	many	TRBJ2-1	TGTGCCACCAGTGAATACTTCGACACTAGCGGTGAGCAGTTCTTC	CATSEYFDTSGEQFF
NA	TRBV25-1	few	TRBJ2-6	TGTGCCAGCAGTGAGGCGTCAGGGTTTGGGGCCAACGTCCTGACTTTC	CASSEASGFGANVLTF
TRBD1	TRBV12-3/TRBV12-4	few	TRBJ2-6	TGTGCCAGCAGTCAACAGGGGTACGGGGCCAACGTCCTGACTTTC	CASSQQGYGANVLTF
NA	TRBV7-9	many	TRBJ2-1	TGTGCCAGCAGCTTTCTTCAGGGGTCCTACAATGAGCAGTTCTTC	CASSFLQGSYNEQFF
TRBD1	TRBV20-1	many	TRBJ2-5	TGCAGTGCTCTGAGCCCGAACGGACAGGTAGAAGGAGAGACCCAGTACTTC	CSALSPNGQVEGETQYF
NA	TRBV4-2	few	TRBJ2-1	TGTGCCAGCAGCCCTAAGGTCGCGCCGGGAAATGAGCAGTTCTTC	CASSPKVAPGNEQFF
NA	TRBV20-1	few	TRBJ1-6	TGCAGTGCTCCCTCGTCTGAGACCTATAATTCACCCCTCCACTTT	CSAPSSETYNSPLHF
NA	TRBV25-1	NA	TRBJ2-7	TGTGCCAGCAGTTGGGTAGGTAAAGAGCAGTACTTC	CASSWVGKEQYF
NA	TRBV2	few	TRBJ1-2	TGTGCCAGCAGTGATAGGGAGGGCAACTATGGCTACACCTTC	CASSDREGNYGYTF
NA	TRBV28	many	TRBJ2-5	TGTGCCAGCAGTTTATCCAAGGAAGGAGGACGAGGGGTTTTAGAAGAGACCCAGTACTTC	CASSLSKEGGRGVLEETQYF
NA	TRBV9	NA	TRBJ2-1	TGTGCCAGCAGCGCCCCAGGGGCTGAGCAGTTCTTC	CASSAPGAEQFF
TRBD1	TRBV30	NA	TRBJ1-2	TGTGCCTGGTCACGACTGACAGGGGCGGGTGGCTACACCTTC	CAWSRLTGAGGYTF
NA	TRBV7-9	many	TRBJ1-4	TGTGCCAGCAGCCGGGACCAGGGCAGGGAAAAACTGTTTTTT	CASSRDQGREKLFF
NA	TRBV29-1	NA	TRBJ2-7	TGCAGCGTTGGCGGCAACGAGCAGTACTTC	CSVGGNEQYF
NA	TRBV5-4	NA	TRBJ2-2	TGTGCCAGCAGCCCTCCCGGTAGACTGGGGGAGCTGTTTTTT	CASSPPGRLGELFF
NA	TRBV30	many	TRBJ1-2	TGTGCCCAAGGACAGCTAGCTAACTATGGCTACACCTTC	CAQGQLANYGYTF
NA	TRBV6-6	many	TRBJ1-2	TGTGCCAGCAGTTACTCGAACAGGGCCTATGGCTACACCTTC	CASSYSNRAYGYTF
NA	TRBV28	NA	TRBJ2-1	TGTGCCAGCGCCTCCCCCGGGAGCGCCTCCTACAATGAGCAGTTCTTC	CASASPGSASYNEQFF
TRBD1	TRBV28	NA	TRBJ1-1	TGTGCCAGCAGTGACAGGGGGGGGAACACTGAAGCTTTCTTT	CASSDRGGNTEAFF
TRBD2	TRBV14	NA	TRBJ2-1	TGTGCCAGCAGCGCGGGACTAGCGGGAGCGACCCCCTACAATGAGCAGTTCTTC	CASSAGLAGATPYNEQFF
NA	TRBV9	NA	TRBJ1-5	TGTGCCAGCAGCGTAGATGGGATTCGGCCCCAGCATTTT	CASSVDGIRPQHF
NA	TRBV3-1	NA	TRBJ2-3	TGTGCGAGCAGCCAAGAACGACTACTCGAAGGCAGAGATACGCAGTATTTT	CASSQERLLEGRDTQYF
NA	TRBV6-5	many	TRBJ1-1	TGTGCCAGCAGTTACAGGGGTCCCGCTGAAGCTTTCTTT	CASSYRGPAEAFF
NA	TRBV29-1	many	TRBJ1-2	TGCAGCGTTGAAGACTTTACTCAGGGCTATGGCTACACCTTC	CSVEDFTQGYGYTF
NA	TRBV12-3/TRBV12-4	many	TRBJ2-6	TGTGCCAGCACCAATCGCCCTGGGGCCAACGTCCTGACTTTC	CASTNRPGANVLTF
NA	TRBV12-3/TRBV12-4	NA	TRBJ1-4	TGTGCCAGCGCTTCAGGAACTAATGAAAAACTGTTTTTT	CASASGTNEKLFF
TRBD1	TRBV7-2	few	TRBJ1-2	TGTGCCAGCAGCTCTTTTTCCACGGACAGGAACTATGGCTACACCTTC	CASSSFSTDRNYGYTF
TRBD1	TRBV10-2	few	TRBJ1-2	TGCGCCAGCAGAACCGGGACAGGGCATGGCTACACCTTC	CASRTGTGHGYTF
NA	TRBV15	few	TRBJ2-1	TGTGCCACCAGTATCCAGGGATACAATGAGCAGTTCTTC	CATSIQGYNEQFF
NA	TRBV29-1	many	TRBJ1-2	TGCAGCGTCACCGACGATAACTATGGCTACACCTTC	CSVTDDNYGYTF
TRBD1	TRBV6-2/TRBV6-3	NA	TRBJ1-5	TGTGCCAGCAGCCGCGGACAGGGAAGTCAGCCCCAGCATTTT	CASSRGQGSQPQHF
NA	TRBV30	few	TRBJ2-3	TGTGCCTGGAGTTACATGGGGGGAGTCGAGGCAGATACGCAGTATTTT	CAWSYMGGVEADTQYF
NA	TRBV12-3/TRBV12-4	many	TRBJ1-4	TGTGCCAGCAGTTTAACCCTTAATGAAAAACTGTTTTTT	CASSLTLNEKLFF
NA	TRBV5-1	NA	TRBJ2-3	TGCGCCAGCCGTCGGAGGAGTACCCCAGATACGCAGTATTTT	CASRRRSTPDTQYF
TRBD2	TRBV27	few	TRBJ2-7	TGTGCCAGCAGCCACCCATCTAGCGGGGTAGCCTACGAGCAGTACTTC	CASSHPSSGVAYEQYF
NA	TRBV6-1	NA	TRBJ2-1	TGTGCCAGCAGACCGGGACTGGACTCCTACAATGAGCAGTTCTTC	CASRPGLDSYNEQFF
NA	TRBV29-1	many	TRBJ2-5	TGCAGCGTCGGAGAGAAAGGAGAGACCCAGTACTTC	CSVGEKGETQYF
TRBD2	TRBV7-9	many	TRBJ2-7	TGTGCCAGCAGCCCCGAGAGCGGGAGAGGCGAGCAGTACTTC	CASSPESGRGEQYF
NA	TRBV15	many	TRBJ1-3	TGTGCCACCAGCGTGGGGGGGGCACATGGAAACACCATATATTTT	CATSVGGAHGNTIYF
NA	TRBV10-2	few	TRBJ2-1	TGCGCCAGCAGAAGAGACCGCTCCTACAATGAGCAGTTCTTC	CASRRDRSYNEQFF
TRBD1	TRBV11-2	NA	TRBJ2-7	TGTGCCAGCAGCTCCGGCAGGGGGTCTTCCTACGAGCAGTACTTC	CASSSGRGSSYEQYF
TRBD1	TRBV11-3	many	TRBJ2-3	TGTGCCAGCAGCTTAGGGACAGGGACAGCAGATACGCAGTATTTT	CASSLGTGTADTQYF
TRBD2	TRBV7-8	many	TRBJ2-3	TGTGCCAGCAGCTCTCCCTCCGGACTAGCGGGAGGTGGGGCAGATACGCAGTATTTT	CASSSPSGLAGGGADTQYF
NA	TRBV6-6	few	TRBJ2-1	TGTGCCAGCAGTTACGGACAGATGGGAGACAATGAGCAGTTCTTC	CASSYGQMGDNEQFF
TRBD1	TRBV29-1	once	TRBJ1-1	TGCAGCGTTGAGACAGGGATGAACACTGAAGCTTTCTTT	CSVETGMNTEAFF
NA	TRBV5-1	few	TRBJ2-3	TGCGCCAGCAGCGTCGGGGTTAGCACAGATACGCAGTATTTT	CASSVGVSTDTQYF
NA	TRBV12-3/TRBV12-4	NA	TRBJ1-1	TGTGCCAGCAGTTTAGCAGGGAATCAAGCTTTCTTT	CASSLAGNQAFF
NA	TRBV12-3/TRBV12-4	many	TRBJ1-4	TGTGCCAGCAGTTTTGGGGGAGATCGTGAAAAACTGTTTTTT	CASSFGGDREKLFF
NA	TRBV7-3	NA	TRBJ2-3	TGTGCCAGCAGCTCGCTAGCAGCAGATACGCAGTATTTT	CASSSLAADTQYF
NA	TRBV20-1	many	TRBJ2-4	TGCAGTACCTTACGGGGGAATAACATTCAGTACTTC	CSTLRGNNIQYF
NA	TRBV4-1	NA	TRBJ2-2	TGCGCCAGCAACCAAGTCTGGACGGGAGTAAATACCGGGGAGCTGTTTTTT	CASNQVWTGVNTGELFF